The 30 T cell receptor beta chains presented below share a single source sample, sequenced in a study of blood T cell repertoires in COVID-19. Measured with immunoSEQ multiplex PCR; TCRdb has only the in-frame clones, and not every one. The sample consists of under 300,000 clones, less than 90% of them appearing once. Sequences were obtained from peripheral blood. The receptors originated from a human donor in a cohort sampled during active COVID-19.

This chain uses TRBV5-1 with TRBJ2-3, with 7 bases lining up with TRBD1. The CDR3 length is 16 residues. The V segment lost 4 bases and the J segment 5 bases; nucleotides outside the gene matches: 13. The germline CDR1 and CDR2 sequences are SGHRS and YFSETQ. CDR3 residues: CASSPRGRVLEDTQYF. The CDR3 DNA sequence: TGCGCCAGCAGCCCGAGGGGGCGGGTGCTCGAAGATACGCAGTATTTT.

The genes are TRBV27 and TRBJ2-1; 9 bases match TRBD2. CDR1 MNHEY and CDR2 SMNVEV come from the germline V gene (reference sequence). V gave up 1 base and J gave up 6 bases; unmatched junction bases: 4. There are 15 residues in the CDR3. CDR3: CASSLWLAGINEQFF. Here the CDR3 DNA reads TGTGCCAGCAGTTTATGGCTAGCGGGAATCAATGAGCAGTTCTTC.

This clone came up once. This chain uses TRBV7-6 with TRBJ2-5; D not certain. Trimming left V 5 bases short and J 2 bases short, with 15 bases between. The CDR3 contains 15 residues. Germline CDR1 and CDR2: SGHVS and FNYEAQ. CDR3 in amino acids: CASSRYANSQETQYF. CDR3 in DNA: TGTGCCAGCAGCCGCTACGCGAATTCACAAGAGACCCAGTACTTC.

The sample holds a few counts of this clone. The chain recombines TRBV29-1 with TRBJ1-2, with D possibly TRBD1 on 5 matching bases. The CDR3 consists of 11 residues. V dropped 4 bases and J dropped 7 bases, with 10 bases sitting between them. The germline V gene has CDR1 SQVTM and CDR2 ANQGSEA. The CDR3 loop reads CSVGGGSGYTF. CDR3 nucleotides: TGCAGCGTTGGGGGGGGAAGTGGCTACACCTTC.

The gene calls are TRBV7-2 and TRBJ2-5; D perhaps matches TRBD2 (5 bases). V lost 1 base and J lost 9, with 18 bases in between. The CDR3 is made up of 15 amino acids. Germline CDR1 is SGHTA and CDR2 is FQGNSA. The DNA for the CDR3 is TGTGCCAGCAGCTTAGATTCGGCCGTCCCAGCGGCCCAGTACTTC. It yields the protein CASSLDSAVPAAQYF.

V usage is TRBV2 and J usage is TRBJ1-1; 9 bases line up with TRBD1. The germline V gene has CDR1 SNHLY and CDR2 FYNNEI. The CDR3 is made up of 14 amino acids. The trim removed 5 bases at V and 2 bases at J, leaving 3 bases unmatched. The CDR3 reads CASSRDRVNTEAFF. The CDR3 DNA sequence: TGTGCCAGCAGTAGGGACAGGGTTAACACTGAAGCTTTCTTT.

V gene TRBV4-3 combines with J gene TRBJ1-2; no clear D gene. The germline V and J ends were trimmed by 2 bases and 7 bases, with 11 bases remaining between them. This CDR3 is built from 13 residues. Per the germline V gene, CDR1 is LGHNA and CDR2 is YSLEER. DNA of the CDR3: TGCGCCAGCAGCCAAACCCGAACAGCTGGCTACACCTTC. Protein sequence: CASSQTRTAGYTF.

This rearrangement joins TRBV5-6 to TRBJ2-4; a possible D gene is TRBD1 (6 bases). The V gene lost 3 bases and the J gene lost 0 bases, with 13 bases spanning the gap. The CDR3 has 16 residues. Germline V CDR1 and CDR2: SGHDT, YYEEEE. The CDR3 nucleotides are TGTGCCAGCAGCTCCAGGGGCGTCGGAGCCAAAAACATTCAGTACTTC. Translated, it gives CASSSRGVGAKNIQYF.

This clone was picked up one time. The chain has TRBV7-2 and TRBJ2-1, with TRBD2 matching over 9 bases. With V trimmed by 2 bases and J by 13 bases, 9 bases remained unmatched. The CDR3 has 14 amino acids. CDR1 is SGHTA and CDR2 is FQGNSA in the germline V gene. The DNA of the CDR3 is TGTGCCAGCAGCTTATCCTTTAGCGGGAGTGAACAGTTCTTC. This codes for CASSLSFSGSEQFF.

The chain combines TRBV6-5 with TRBJ1-2; D not certain. This CDR3 spans 15 amino acids. The germline V gene has CDR1 MNHEY and CDR2 SVGAGI. V lost 0 bases to trimming and J lost 1 base, with 9 bases between them. The chain's CDR3 is CASSYSASDNYGYTF. The CDR3 bases are TGTGCCAGCAGTTACTCGGCAAGTGATAACTATGGCTACACCTTC.

This clone turned up a few times. The V and J genes are TRBV5-4 and TRBJ2-7; D uncertain. CDR1 is SGHNT, CDR2 YYREEE, per germline (reference sequence). This CDR3 spans 13 amino acids. V lost 2 bases and J 3 bases, leaving 9 bases between the germline ends. CDR3 nucleotide sequence: TGTGCCAGCAGCTTCGACACCTTCTACGAGCAGTACTTC. Amino acids: CASSFDTFYEQYF.

The chain has TRBV7-3 and TRBJ1-1; weak D call: TRBD1 (5 bases). Trimming pared 0 bases from V and 0 bases from J, leaving 11 bases between. This CDR3 region has 16 residues. Germline V gene data show CDR1 as SGHTA and CDR2 as FQGTGA. The CDR3 loop is CASSLTGGTLNTEAFF. CDR3 bases: TGTGCCAGCAGCTTAACGGGGGGGACGCTGAACACTGAAGCTTTCTTT. The entire variable domain, with the rest obtained from reference TRBV7-3 and TRBJ1-1, is as follows: GAGVSQTPSNKVTEKGKYVELRCDPISGHTALYWYRQSLGQGPEFLIYFQGTGAADDSGLPNDRFFAVRPEGSVSTLKIQRTERGDSAVYLCASSLTGGTLNTEAFFGQGTRLTVV.

The chain joins TRBV12-3 or TRBV12-4 to TRBJ1-4; D possibly corresponds to TRBD1 (5 bases). The CDR3 length is 13 residues. V was trimmed by 6 bases and J by 8 bases, leaving 13 bases between them. The CDR3 is CASSSASGEKLFF. DNA for the CDR3: TGTGCCAGCAGCTCCGCCTCAGGGGAAAAACTGTTTTTT.

The rearrangement links TRBV7-2 to TRBJ2-7; 11 bases align to TRBD2. Germline CDR1 SGHTA, CDR2 FQGNSA. The CDR3 has 15 amino acids. The V gene end was trimmed by 6 bases and the J gene end by 0 bases; junction bases not matched to a gene: 4. The CDR3 DNA reads TGTGCCAGCAGACAGGGACTAGCGGTCTCCTACGAGCAGTACTTC. Residues: CASRQGLAVSYEQYF.

This clone was recorded once. DNA of the CDR3: TGTGCCAGCAGCCTGGGGACTAGCGGGTACAATGAGCAGTTCTTC. It encodes CASSLGTSGYNEQFF. This chain joins TRBV7-3 and TRBJ2-1, with 12 bases matching TRBD2. J lost 4 bases, V lost 5 bases, and 3 bases had no gene match. Germline V CDR1 and CDR2: SGHTA, FQGTGA. This CDR3 spans 15 amino acids. The variable domain in full, completed from reference TRBV7-3 and TRBJ2-1, reads GAGVSQTPSNKVTEKGKYVELRCDPISGHTALYWYRQSLGQGPEFLIYFQGTGAADDSGLPNDRFFAVRPEGSVSTLKIQRTERGDSAVYLCASSLGTSGYNEQFFGPGTRLTVL.

V is TRBV7-2 and J is TRBJ2-1; D is unresolved. The CDR3 loop spans 14 amino acids. Deletions cut 0 bases from V and 7 bases from J, with 10 bases between. CDR1 is SGHTA, CDR2 FQGNSA, per germline. For the CDR3, the DNA is TGTGCCAGCAGCTTAGCGCCCATGCGGAATGAGCAGTTCTTC. Translated, it gives CASSLAPMRNEQFF. The complete variable domain, with remaining parts taken from reference TRBV7-2 and TRBJ2-1, reads GAGVSQSPSNKVTEKGKDVELRCDPISGHTALYWYRQSLGQGLEFLIYFQGNSAPDKSGLPSDRFSAERTGGSVSTLTIQRTQQEDSAVYLCASSLAPMRNEQFFGPGTRLTVL.

This chain uses TRBV10-3 with TRBJ1-5; D gene uncertain. This CDR3 region has 13 residues. V was shortened by 9 bases and J by 2 bases, with 11 bases between the two germline ends. Germline V gene data show CDR1 as ENHRY and CDR2 as SYGVKD. DNA for the CDR3: TGTGCCATGGGTGCAGGCGGCAATCAGCCCCAGCATTTT. Translated: CAMGAGGNQPQHF.

The rearrangement joins TRBV28 to TRBJ2-7; 8 bases are shared with TRBD1. The CDR3 covers 14 residues. Per the germline V gene, CDR1 is MDHEN and CDR2 is SYDVKM. J gave up 2 bases and V 6 bases, and 6 bases lay outside the gene matches. The CDR3 reads CASSRQGTAYEQYF. In DNA form, the CDR3 reads TGTGCCAGCAGCCGACAGGGGACAGCCTACGAGCAGTACTTC.

This rearrangement joins TRBV6-5 to TRBJ1-1; no clear D. The V and J ends lost 0 bases and 10 bases respectively, with 12 bases between them. CDR1 and CDR2 (germline): MNHEY, SVGAGI. The CDR3 totals 13 residues. CDR3 coding DNA: TGTGCCAGCAGTTACTCGAGCCCCCGGGGAGCTTTCTTT. This encodes CASSYSSPRGAFF.

The chain recombines TRBV7-2 with TRBJ2-3; 8 bases are a match to TRBD1. CDR3 length equals 14 residues. Trimming at V came to 4 bases and at J to 5 bases, leaving 5 bases not matched to a gene. CDR1 is SGHTA, CDR2 FQGNSA, per germline. For the CDR3, the DNA is TGTGCCAGCAGCTCGACAGGGGTTCGAGATACGCAGTATTTT. Translating gives CASSSTGVRDTQYF.

This clone was counted a few times. V is TRBV5-5 and J is TRBJ1-1; possibly TRBD1 for D (5 bases). Trimming took off 2 bases at V and 0 bases at J, with 8 bases between the two ends. Germline V gene sequence: CDR1 SGHKS, CDR2 YYEKEE (reference sequence). The CDR3 consists of 14 residues. The CDR3 sequence is CASSLQAMNTEAFF. CDR3 DNA: TGTGCCAGCAGCTTACAGGCCATGAACACTGAAGCTTTCTTT.

The J gene is TRBJ2-5, the V gene TRBV30, with D uncertain. Germline V gives CDR1 GTSNPN, CDR2 SVGIG (reference sequence). V was cut by 4 bases and J by 4 bases, with 7 bases left in between. The CDR3 loop spans 11 amino acids. The CDR3 is CAWTLLETQYF. The CDR3 coding sequence is TGTGCCTGGACCCTCCTAGAGACCCAGTACTTC.

In this sample, this clone turned up once. V gene TRBV18 combines with J gene TRBJ1-5; tentatively, D is TRBD1 (5 bases). The CDR3 has 14 residues. Deletions cut 5 bases from V and 7 bases from J, with 15 bases between. The V gene's germline CDR1 is KGHSH and CDR2 LQKENI. The CDR3 sequence: CASSSRVAGQPQHF. CDR3 DNA sequence: TGTGCCAGCTCATCCAGGGTGGCCGGGCAGCCCCAGCATTTT.

The CDR3 reads CASTGEYYGYTF. As DNA, the CDR3 is TGTGCCAGCACGGGGGAATACTATGGCTACACCTTC. The chain couples TRBV6-5 to TRBJ1-2; perhaps TRBD1 as D (5 bases). V shed 7 bases and J shed 3 bases, with 9 bases lying between them. CDR3 length equals 12 residues. Germline CDR1 and CDR2: MNHEY and SVGAGI.

Concerning this clone: The junction and the germline gene differ at one end; a read error may be behind it. The chain uses TRBV19 and TRBJ1-2; D call uncertain. This CDR3 has 10 residues. Germline V CDR1 and CDR2: LNHDA, SQIVND (reference sequence). CDR3 sequence (DNA): TGTGCCAACCGGATAGCGTTCTCACACTTC. As protein: CANRIAFSHF.

This sequence joins TRBV18 and TRBJ2-7; the D gene is possibly TRBD2 (5 bases). V dropped 5 bases and J dropped 3 bases, with 17 bases sitting between them. There are 15 residues in the CDR3. The germline V gene has CDR1 KGHSH and CDR2 LQKENI. CDR3 sequence: CASSSTAGRDYEQYF. The CDR3 bases are TGTGCCAGCTCATCCACGGCGGGCCGAGACTACGAGCAGTACTTC.

This chain uses TRBV21-1 with TRBJ1-1; no DNA check was done on the table's D call, TRBD1. TRBV21-1 is flagged as a pseudogene. The CDR3 consists of 23 residues. The CDR3 bases are TGTGCCAGCAGCAAAGCGGGCCTATTAGACCATCGGGACAGGCGGTGTAAGGCATTGGAAGCTTTCTTT. Its protein is CASSKAGLLDHRDRRCKALEAFF.

The chain combines TRBV19 with TRBJ1-5; D may be TRBD1 (5 bases). There are 13 residues in the CDR3. Trimming pared 7 bases from V and 4 bases from J, leaving 11 bases between. Germline V gene data show CDR1 as LNHDA and CDR2 as SQIVND (reference sequence). CDR3 coding DNA: TGTGCCAGTACCACGACAGTGAATCAGCCCCAGCATTTT. Its protein product is CASTTTVNQPQHF.

This chain links TRBV3-1 (or the pseudogene TRBV3-2) with TRBJ2-1; a weak D match, TRBD2 (5 bases). The CDR3 consists of 13 residues. V gave up 2 bases and J gave up 9 bases, with 11 bases separating them. The germline V gene has CDR1 LGHDT and CDR2 YNNKEL (reference sequence). CDR3 in DNA: TGTGCCAGCAGCCAACCCATTCGGGGTGAGCAGTTCTTC. Its protein is CASSQPIRGEQFF.

The gene calls are TRBV11-2 and TRBJ1-4; TRBD1 might be the D (5 bases). The CDR3 loop spans 16 amino acids. CDR1 and CDR2 (germline): SGHAT, FQNNGV. Trimming took off 5 bases at V and 0 bases at J, with 13 bases between the two ends. As DNA, the CDR3 is TGTGCCAGCAGCCTTCGACAGCTTGCAACTAATGAAAAACTGTTTTTT. Translation gives CASSLRQLATNEKLFF.